A single sample gave rise to the 21 T cell receptor beta chains below, sequenced in a study of shared clonotypes between healthy human individuals. TCRdb's copy holds only in-frame clones and misses some; the assay was immunoSEQ multiplex PCR. This table holds under 2,500,000 clones, 95% found once. What was sequenced was naive CD4+ T cells sorted from blood. Subset of the sample: CD45RA+ positively selected. The receptors come from a man younger than 35 in good health.

CDR3 in amino acids: CSVDHRRISNQPQHF. The CDR3 DNA sequence: TGCAGCGTTGATCATCGGAGGATCAGCAATCAGCCCCAGCATTTT. The J gene is TRBJ1-5, the V gene TRBV29-1; D uncertain. Germline CDR1 reads SQVTM; CDR2 reads ANQGSEA. Trimming took off 3 bases at V and 1 base at J, with 13 bases between the two ends. The CDR3 length is 15 residues.

The chain links TRBV9 to TRBJ2-1; 7 bases agree with TRBD1. The CDR3 has 15 residues. Germline-derived CDR1 and CDR2 are SGDLS and YYNGEE. V lost 4 bases and J lost 3; bases outside the gene matches: 7. CDR3 nucleotide sequence: TGTGCCAGCAGCCCCCGACAGGGATACTACAATGAGCAGTTCTTC. It yields the protein CASSPRQGYYNEQFF.

J is TRBJ2-2 and V is TRBV19; 7 bases fit TRBD2. CDR3 length: 15 amino acids. Germline CDR1 reads LNHDA; CDR2 reads SQIVND (reference sequence). Unmatched junction bases numbered 6, after V lost 4 bases and J lost 4 bases. The CDR3 region has the DNA TGTGCCAGTAGTAGGGTAACGGGAGGCACCGGGGAGCTGTTTTTT. It specifies CASSRVTGGTGELFF.

The rearrangement joins TRBV6-1 to TRBJ2-1, with 10 bases aligning to TRBD2. This CDR3 region has 15 residues. J gave up 6 bases and V 6 bases, and 8 bases lay outside the gene matches. CDR1 and CDR2 from the germline V gene are MNHNS and SASEGT. For the CDR3, the DNA is TGTGCCAGCAGACAACTAGCGGGGTTGGGCAATGAGCAGTTCTTC. It encodes CASRQLAGLGNEQFF.

The V and J genes are TRBV30 and TRBJ1-6; D perhaps matches TRBD1 (6 bases). The CDR3 covers 13 residues. The germline gives CDR1 GTSNPN, CDR2 SVGIG (reference sequence). Trimming took 5 bases from V and 7 from J, leaving 12 bases between them. The DNA of the CDR3 is TGTGCCTGGTCCGACAGGCCGAATTCACCCCTCCACTTT. As protein: CAWSDRPNSPLHF.

The V call is TRBV2, the J call TRBJ2-1; no clear D gene. Per the germline V gene, CDR1 is SNHLY and CDR2 is FYNNEI. Trimming took 10 bases from V and 6 from J, leaving 13 bases between them. The CDR3 extends over 12 amino acids. CDR3 DNA: TGTGCCATCTCAAGGAACGGCAATGAGCAGTTCTTC. Protein: CAISRNGNEQFF.

This chain joins TRBV6-1 and TRBJ2-2, with 8 bases lining up with TRBD1. V was pared by 3 bases and J by 5 bases, with 5 bases of the junction left unmatched. The CDR3 has 15 residues. CDR1 is MNHNS and CDR2 is SASEGT in the germline V gene. The CDR3 DNA sequence: TGTGCCAGCAGTGAGATGGGACAGGCGACCGGGGAGCTGTTTTTT. Translated: CASSEMGQATGELFF.

About this clone: Other DNA sequences from this sample encode an identical CDR3 as well. The chain links TRBV7-2 to TRBJ1-2; D remains ambiguous. Trimming took 4 bases from V and 4 from J, leaving 7 bases between them. Germline V gene data show CDR1 as SGHTA and CDR2 as FQGNSA. This CDR3 region has 12 residues. The CDR3, as DNA: TGTGCCAGCAGCTCGGGCCTCTATGGCTACACCTTC. This translates into CASSSGLYGYTF. The entire variable domain, with the rest obtained from reference TRBV7-2 and TRBJ1-2, is as follows: GAGVSQSPSNKVTEKGKDVELRCDPISGHTALYWYRQSLGQGLEFLIYFQGNSAPDKSGLPSDRFSAERTGGSVSTLTIQRTQQEDSAVYLCASSSGLYGYTFGSGTRLTVV.

J is TRBJ2-5 and V is TRBV5-1; D call uncertain. The germline V gene encodes CDR1 SGHRS and CDR2 YFSETQ. The V and J ends lost 1 base and 5 bases respectively, with 15 bases between them. The CDR3 covers 15 residues. This CDR3 is CASSLWGGSQETQYF. CDR3 nucleotides: TGCGCCAGCAGCTTGTGGGGTGGTTCGCAGGAGACCCAGTACTTC.

The chain employs TRBV5-1 and TRBJ2-3; D is possibly TRBD2 (6 bases). This CDR3 spans 13 amino acids. V was pared by 5 bases and J by 3 bases, with 10 bases between. CDR1 SGHRS and CDR2 YFSETQ come from the germline V gene. The CDR3 here is CASRPLATDTQYF. The CDR3 DNA reads TGCGCCAGCAGACCGCTAGCGACAGATACGCAGTATTTT.

The genes are TRBV27 and TRBJ2-5; 9 positions match TRBD2. CDR3 length: 14 residues. Germline V gene data show CDR1 as MNHEY and CDR2 as SMNVEV (reference sequence). V lost 5 bases to trimming and J lost 7 bases; unmatched junction nucleotides: 8. The CDR3 DNA reads as TGTGCCAGCAGTCCCCGCCTAGCGGGACGGACCCAGTACTTC. As protein: CASSPRLAGRTQYF.

This clone was counted once. J is TRBJ1-1 and V is TRBV19, with D possibly matching TRBD1 (5 bases). Germline CDR1 is LNHDA and CDR2 is SQIVND (reference sequence). The CDR3 sequence is 12 residues long. Trimming cost V 3 bases and J 11 bases, with 13 bases left between them. In DNA form, the CDR3 reads TGTGCCAGTAGTATGGCGACAGCTGGGGCTTTCTTT. Translation: CASSMATAGAFF. Supplemented by reference TRBV19 and TRBJ1-1, the full variable domain reads DGGITQSPKYLFRKEGQNVTLSCEQNLNHDAMYWYRQDPGQGLRLIYYSQIVNDFQKGDIAEGYSVSREKKESFPLTVTSAQKNPTAFYLCASSMATAGAFFGQGTRLTVV.

The chain couples TRBV6-6 to TRBJ1-1; TRBD1 agrees at 7 bases. CDR1 is MNHNY, CDR2 SVGAGI, per germline (reference sequence). The CDR3 spans 14 residues. The junction had 7 bases not matched to a gene; V was cut back by 7 bases and J by 2 bases. CDR3 in DNA: TGTGCCAGCAACTCCCGGGACAGAAACACTGAAGCTTTCTTT. Protein sequence: CASNSRDRNTEAFF.

The V gene is TRBV6-1, the J gene TRBJ1-2, with D unclear. This CDR3 comprises 12 residues. Trimming left V 2 bases short and J 7 bases short, with 8 bases between. From germline, CDR1 is MNHNS and CDR2 SASEGT. The CDR3 loop reads CASSEREGGYTF. CDR3 coding DNA: TGTGCCAGCAGTGAAAGGGAGGGTGGCTACACCTTC.

The rearrangement joins TRBV5-6 to TRBJ1-3; 8 nucleotides line up with TRBD1. The CDR3 runs 14 residues. V shed 5 bases, J shed 3 bases, and the junction held 4 bases outside the gene matches. CDR1 SGHDT and CDR2 YYEEEE come from the germline V gene. Written as DNA, the CDR3 is TGTGCCAGCAGACCTGGACAGGGTGGAAACACCATATATTTT. It codes for CASRPGQGGNTIYF.

The count of this clone is one. The gene calls are TRBV2 and TRBJ1-5, with 8 bases fitting TRBD1. The trim removed 2 bases at V and 6 bases at J, leaving 6 bases unmatched. The CDR3 length is 15 residues. CDR1 is SNHLY and CDR2 is FYNNEI in the germline V gene. In DNA form, the CDR3 reads TGTGCCAGCAGTGAATTACAGGGGGTCGCTCAGCCCCAGCATTTT. Its translation: CASSELQGVAQPQHF.

The V call is TRBV25-1, the J call TRBJ2-2; D gene unclear. Trimming removed 3 bases from V and 1 base from J, with 12 bases in between. The CDR3 is 16 amino acids. Germline V CDR1 and CDR2: MGHDK, SYGVNS. The chain's CDR3 is CASSDSFRKNTGELFF. CDR3 DNA: TGTGCCAGCAGTGACTCCTTTCGGAAGAACACCGGGGAGCTGTTTTTT.

J is TRBJ1-1 and V is TRBV29-1, with 9 nucleotides matching TRBD1. The V segment lost 7 bases and the J segment 5 bases; nucleotides outside the gene matches: 8. The CDR3 is 13 amino acids. Germline V gene lookup returns CDR1 SQVTM and CDR2 ANQGSEA. The CDR3 DNA reads TGCAGCGCGGAGACAGGGGGGCGAACTGAAGCTTTCTTT. This codes for CSAETGGRTEAFF.

The V call is TRBV5-4, the J call TRBJ1-6; D not certain. The CDR3 is 17 residues long. Trimming stripped 3 bases from V and 2 bases from J, with 15 bases between. Germline loops: CDR1 SGHNT, CDR2 YYREEE (reference sequence). CDR3 region: CASSSLGQSTYNSPLHF. The CDR3 nucleotides are TGTGCCAGCAGCTCCTTGGGCCAGAGCACCTATAATTCACCCCTCCACTTT.

The chain uses TRBV6-1 and TRBJ1-1; D not resolved. The CDR3 is 16 residues long. CDR1 and CDR2 from the germline V gene are MNHNS and SASEGT. V was trimmed by 0 bases and J by 3 bases, leaving 14 bases between them. CDR3 loop: CASSEARGPAHTEAFF. The CDR3 DNA reads as TGTGCCAGCAGTGAAGCGCGTGGCCCCGCTCACACTGAAGCTTTCTTT.

J is TRBJ1-1 and V is TRBV11-1; the D is unclear. V lost 7 bases and J lost 0, with 9 bases in between. CDR3 length: 13 residues. Germline V gene sequence: CDR1 SGHAT, CDR2 FQDESV (reference sequence). CDR3 sequence (DNA): TGTGCCAGCACCCCTCGTATGAACACTGAAGCTTTCTTT. This gives the protein CASTPRMNTEAFF.